A single sample is the source of the 10 T cell receptor beta chains below, sequenced in a study of control samples from healthy donors and cancer patients. The table came from immunoSEQ multiplex PCR; TCRdb's copy has only in-frame clones and leaves some out. Altogether around 130,000 clones are present, under 90% being singletons, with the ten largest covering about 7.6%. Sequencing was carried out using PBMCs. These TCRs come from a man in his fifties with head and neck cancer.

This chain joins TRBV3-1 (or the pseudogene TRBV3-2) and TRBJ2-2, with 7 bases lining up with TRBD1. The V and J ends lost 2 bases and 1 base, in that order; junction bases with no gene match: 4. Germline values: CDR1 LGHDT, CDR2 YNNKEL (reference sequence). This CDR3 contains 16 residues. CDR3 DNA: TGTGCCAGCAGCCAAATAGGGACAGAGAACACCGGGGAGCTGTTTTTT. It is translated as CASSQIGTENTGELFF.

The chain links TRBV5-6 to TRBJ1-5, with 7 bases that match TRBD1. CDR1 is SGHDT, CDR2 YYEEEE, per germline. V lost 1 base to trimming and J lost 3 bases; unmatched junction nucleotides: 4. The CDR3 length is 15 residues. CDR3 in DNA: TGTGCCAGCAGCTTGTGGGGACAGTTCAATCAGCCCCAGCATTTT. Translated, it gives CASSLWGQFNQPQHF.

The CDR3 sequence is CASSLVSGQIGGVLSATEAFF. The CDR3 nucleotides are TGCGCCAGCAGCTTGGTTTCAGGGCAGATTGGGGGGGTTCTTTCTGCCACTGAAGCTTTCTTT. This rearrangement joins TRBV5-1 to TRBJ1-1; the D gene is possibly TRBD1 (5 bases). Per germline, CDR1 SGHRS and CDR2 YFSETQ. Trimming removed 0 bases from V and 4 bases from J, with 31 bases in between. The CDR3 sequence is 21 residues long.

This chain uses TRBV10-3 with TRBJ2-7, with 10 bases fitting TRBD2. The CDR3 is 16 residues long. Germline CDR1 and CDR2: ENHRY and SYGVKD. J lost 0 bases, V lost 8 bases, and 10 bases had no gene match. The CDR3 DNA is TGTGCCATCTCAGCCCAGTTAGCGGGAGGCTCCTACGAGCAGTACTTC. It yields the protein CAISAQLAGGSYEQYF.

The V call is TRBV27, the J call TRBJ1-2, with 11 positions matching TRBD1. This CDR3 has 15 amino acids. The ends lost 3 bases at V and 4 bases at J; junction bases unmatched: 4. Germline V lookup: CDR1 MNHEY, CDR2 SMNVEV (reference sequence). CDR3 bases: TGTGCCAGCAGTTTTTATGGGACAGGGGGCTATGGCTACACCTTC. Protein sequence: CASSFYGTGGYGYTF.

This clone was recorded only once. The V and J genes are TRBV5-4 and TRBJ2-5; 8 bases agree with TRBD2. J was trimmed by 5 bases and V by 4 bases; bases with no gene match: 10. Germline loops: CDR1 SGHNT, CDR2 YYREEE (reference sequence). There are 15 residues in the CDR3. For the CDR3, the DNA is TGTGCCAGCAGCCACCGAGCGGGAGCAGGGGAGACCCAGTACTTC. This encodes CASSHRAGAGETQYF. The entire variable domain, with the rest obtained from reference TRBV5-4 and TRBJ2-5, is as follows: ETGVTQSPTHLIKTRGQQVTLRCSSQSGHNTVSWYQQALGQGPQFIFQYYREEENGRGNFPPRFSGLQFPNYSSELNVNALELDDSALYLCASSHRAGAGETQYFGPGTRLLVL.

The gene calls are TRBV4-1 and TRBJ2-4, with D possibly matching TRBD1 (6 bases). Germline CDR1 reads MGHRA; CDR2 reads YSYEKL. The V and J ends lost 6 bases and 8 bases respectively, with 17 bases between them. The CDR3 sequence is 14 residues long. The CDR3 DNA reads TGCGCCAGCAGTCCCCGGATGGGGGCGGACATTCAGTACTTC. Translation gives CASSPRMGADIQYF.

The chain joins TRBV30 to TRBJ2-1; D is perhaps TRBD2 (5 bases). CDR1 is GTSNPN and CDR2 is SVGIG in the germline V gene (reference sequence). Deletions cut 4 bases from V and 8 bases from J, with 15 bases between. This CDR3 is built from 13 residues. CDR3 protein: CAWTRSSGDEQFF. The CDR3 nucleotides read TGTGCCTGGACCCGTTCCTCCGGGGATGAGCAGTTCTTC.

The chain links TRBV30 to TRBJ1-2; D perhaps matches TRBD1 (5 bases). The CDR3 is 11 residues long. The germline V and J ends were trimmed by 3 bases and 5 bases, with 7 bases remaining between them. Germline V gene data show CDR1 as GTSNPN and CDR2 as SVGIG (reference sequence). The CDR3 sequence: CAWSPGYGYTF. Here the CDR3 DNA reads TGTGCCTGGAGCCCAGGGTATGGCTACACCTTC.

The genes are TRBV11-2 and TRBJ2-1; maybe TRBD1 (5 bases). Trimming removed 6 bases from V and 8 bases from J, with 11 bases in between. The CDR3 consists of 12 residues. The germline V gene encodes CDR1 SGHAT and CDR2 FQNNGV. The DNA for the CDR3 is TGTGCCAGCAGTCCGGTGGGGCATGAGCAGTTCTTC. Residues: CASSPVGHEQFF.